These 23 T cell receptor beta chains were all obtained from the same sample, sequenced in a study of OX40 agonist ivuxolimab in advanced cancers. Only in-frame clones appear in the TCRdb table, and some are missing; sequencing was by immunoSEQ multiplex PCR. The top ten hold about 0.6% of the sample, which has more than 50,000 clones, approximately 86% seen once. Sequenced material: CD4+ or CD8+ T cells sorted from blood, taken in a trial of the OX40 agonist ivuxolimab. These receptors were obtained from an adult with an advanced solid tumor such as melanoma, head and neck, liver or kidney cancer.

CDR3 amino acids: CASSLSHGRGHEQFF. DNA of the CDR3: TGTGCCAGCAGCTTATCCCACGGGAGAGGTCATGAGCAGTTCTTC. The chain is built from TRBV11-2 and TRBJ2-1, with D possibly TRBD2 on 6 matching bases. The V end was cut by 2 bases, the J end by 8 bases, with 16 bases between. The germline V gene has CDR1 SGHAT and CDR2 FQNNGV. The CDR3 length is 15 residues.

The genes are TRBV6-1 and TRBJ2-1; TRBD1 matches 10 bases. Germline trimming cut 5 bases from V and 13 bases from J; bases unmatched to any gene: 11. CDR3 length: 14 amino acids. Germline V gene sequence: CDR1 MNHNS, CDR2 SASEGT. The CDR3 nucleotides are TGTGCCAGCAGTAACCCAGGACAGGGGGAATCACAGTTCTTC. It is translated as CASSNPGQGESQFF.

The gene calls are TRBV6-1 and TRBJ2-7, with D maybe TRBD1 (6 bases). V lost 8 bases and J lost 5, with 22 bases in between. This CDR3 is built from 15 residues. Germline CDR1 is MNHNS and CDR2 is SASEGT. CDR3 sequence reads: CASVDIQGIAHEQYF. In nucleotides, the CDR3 is TGTGCCAGCGTAGATATCCAGGGGATAGCTCACGAGCAGTACTTC.

This clone is termed medium-sized. The chain carries TRBV27 and TRBJ1-1; no clear D gene. The CDR3 runs to 13 residues. Deletions cut 6 bases from V and 3 bases from J, with 11 bases between. From germline, CDR1 is MNHEY and CDR2 SMNVEV (reference sequence). Here the CDR3 DNA reads TGTGCCAGCAGGAGGGTGTGGGACACTGAAGCTTTCTTT. Protein product: CASRRVWDTEAFF.

The V call is TRBV10-3, the J call TRBJ1-1, with 8 bases identical to TRBD1. The V gene's germline CDR1 is ENHRY and CDR2 SYGVKD. The V gene end was trimmed by 6 bases and the J gene end by 5 bases; junction bases not matched to a gene: 5. The CDR3 extends over 13 amino acids. The CDR3 is CAIRTGAGTEAFF. CDR3 in DNA: TGTGCCATCAGGACAGGGGCTGGGACTGAAGCTTTCTTT.

The CDR3 region has the DNA TGTGCCAGCAGCGCCGGGACTAGCTCTTCCGAGACCCAGTACTTC. Amino acid sequence: CASSAGTSSSETQYF. The chain joins TRBV9 to TRBJ2-5; 9 nucleotides align to TRBD2. The CDR3 is 15 amino acids. V trimming: 3 bases; J trimming: 5 bases; junction bases outside the gene matches: 8. Germline V gene data show CDR1 as SGDLS and CDR2 as YYNGEE.

The chain joins TRBV6-5 to TRBJ2-3, with no clear D. The CDR3 has 15 amino acids. With 2 bases removed from V and 0 bases from J, the gap between germline ends came to 9 bases. Germline CDR1 MNHEY, CDR2 SVGAGI. This CDR3 is CASSYLPTSTDTQYF. The CDR3 region has the DNA TGTGCCAGCAGTTACCTCCCCACGAGCACAGATACGCAGTATTTT.

In nucleotides, the CDR3 is TGCGCCAGCAGCTTGGAAGGATCGGATCAGCCCCAGCATTTT. As protein: CASSLEGSDQPQHF. The chain links TRBV5-1 to TRBJ1-5; no firm D call. The CDR3 totals 14 residues. CDR1 and CDR2 from the germline V gene are SGHRS and YFSETQ. V lost 0 bases and J lost 5, with 9 bases in between.

This clone appeared a few times. The chain joins TRBV7-9 to TRBJ1-4; tentatively, D is TRBD1 (6 bases). V lost 5 bases and J 8 bases, leaving 18 bases between the germline ends. Germline CDR1 and CDR2: SEHNR and FQNEAQ (reference sequence). The CDR3 is 15 amino acids. CDR3 coding DNA: TGTGCCAGCAGCCCGAGTACAGGGAGAACAGAAAAACTGTTTTTT. It translates to CASSPSTGRTEKLFF. Variable domain in full (rest from reference TRBV7-9 and TRBJ1-4): DTGVSQNPRHKITKRGQNVTFRCDPISEHNRLYWYRQTLGQGPEFLTYFQNEAQLEKSRLLSDRFSAERPKGSFSTLEIQRTEQGDSAMYLCASSPSTGRTEKLFFGSGTQLSVL.

V usage is TRBV9 and J usage is TRBJ1-2, with TRBD1 matching 8 bases. V was pared by 4 bases and J by 4 bases, with 12 bases of the junction left unmatched. The CDR3 length is 16 residues. The germline CDR1 and CDR2 sequences are SGDLS and YYNGEE. The CDR3 loop is CASSPQQGQGAYGYTF. CDR3 coding DNA: TGTGCCAGCAGCCCCCAGCAAGGGCAGGGGGCCTATGGCTACACCTTC.

The rearrangement uses TRBV6-1 and TRBJ2-5; tentative D call: TRBD2 (6 bases). Germline V lookup: CDR1 MNHNS, CDR2 SASEGT. This CDR3 has 15 residues. V was cut by 8 bases and J by 5 bases, with 21 bases left in between. CDR3 nucleotides: TGTGCCAGCGGTGCTAGCGATCAGGGTTACGAGACCCAGTACTTC. Protein: CASGASDQGYETQYF.

V is TRBV18 and J is TRBJ2-3; D unresolved. Trimming took off 5 bases at V and 1 base at J, with 10 bases between the two ends. This CDR3 is built from 14 residues. In germline, CDR1 is KGHSH, CDR2 LQKENI. The CDR3 sequence: CASSNFPRTDTQYF. In DNA, the CDR3 is TGTGCCAGCTCAAATTTCCCCCGCACAGATACGCAGTATTTT.

The chain has TRBV18 and TRBJ2-1, with D possibly being TRBD1 (5 bases). This CDR3 is 13 amino acids long. CDR1 is KGHSH, CDR2 LQKENI, per germline. Trimming took off 4 bases at V and 10 bases at J, with 14 bases between the two ends. In DNA, the CDR3 is TGTGCCAGCTCACATCCAGGGCAAGACGAGCAGTTCTTC. It yields the protein CASSHPGQDEQFF.

The gene calls are TRBV14 and TRBJ2-5; unclear D gene. The CDR3 has 13 residues. The germline CDR1 and CDR2 sequences are SGHDN and FVKESK. Trimming shortened V by 4 bases and J by 5 bases, and 11 bases separated the two germline ends. The CDR3 DNA reads as TGTGCCAGCAGCCCCCTTGGATCGGAGACCCAGTACTTC. As protein: CASSPLGSETQYF.

The chain has TRBV9 and TRBJ2-1; possibly TRBD2 for D (6 bases). Germline V gene lookup returns CDR1 SGDLS and CDR2 YYNGEE. The CDR3 has 14 residues. Trimming removed 4 bases at V and 5 bases at J, with 13 bases between. In DNA form, the CDR3 reads TGTGCCAGCAGCATTAGCGGTGGGAACAATGAGCAGTTCTTC. Protein product: CASSISGGNNEQFF. The variable domain in full, with the rest retrieved from reference TRBV9 and TRBJ2-1, is DSGVTQTPKHLITATGQRVTLRCSPRSGDLSVYWYQQSLDQGLQFLIQYYNGEERAKGNILERFSAQQFPDLHSELNLSSLELGDSALYFCASSISGGNNEQFFGPGTRLTVL.

The chain has TRBV4-1 and TRBJ1-4; 7 nucleotides agree with TRBD1. Germline V gives CDR1 MGHRA, CDR2 YSYEKL. J gave up 8 bases and V 5 bases, and 8 bases lay outside the gene matches. The CDR3 is made up of 14 amino acids. CDR3 sequence (DNA): TGCGCCAGCAGCTCTCGACAGGGTCGAGAAAAACTGTTTTTT. Translated: CASSSRQGREKLFF.

The gene calls are TRBV29-1 and TRBJ2-7; possible D gene TRBD2, 6 bases. The CDR3 totals 14 residues. Between the trimmed V and J ends, which lost 6 bases and 5 bases, there was a span of 20 bases. Germline V gene sequence: CDR1 SQVTM, CDR2 ANQGSEA. In nucleotides, the CDR3 is TGCAGCGTACCAGCGGGCCCCCGGTCGAACGAGCAGTACTTC. Its protein product is CSVPAGPRSNEQYF.

The chain is built from TRBV14 and TRBJ2-3; no reliable D call. V lost 4 bases and J 7 bases, leaving 6 bases between the germline ends. The germline gives CDR1 SGHDN, CDR2 FVKESK. The CDR3 loop spans 11 amino acids. The chain's CDR3 is CASSRGNTQYF. The CDR3 DNA follows: TGTGCCAGCAGCCGAGGAAATACGCAGTATTTT.

This chain links TRBV5-5 with TRBJ1-5; 10 nucleotides match TRBD1. The CDR3 consists of 16 residues. CDR1 and CDR2 (germline): SGHKS, YYEKEE (reference sequence). Trimming cost V 0 bases and J 4 bases; bases outside gene matches: 4. The CDR3 sequence is CASSLDLGQGNQPQHF. In nucleotides, the CDR3 is TGTGCCAGCAGCTTGGATTTGGGACAGGGGAATCAGCCCCAGCATTTT.

As concerns this clone: The germline gene is not matched at one end of the junction; a read error may be the cause. The gene calls are TRBV7-6 and TRBJ2-1; TRBD2 matches at 9 bases. The CDR3 is 16 residues long. CDR1 is SGHVS and CDR2 is FNYEAQ in the germline V gene. CDR3 nucleotides: TGTGCCAGCAGCATAGCTTGGCGGGGGGGCCACAATGAGCAGTTCTTC. This translates into CASSIAWRGGHNEQFF.

The chain couples TRBV2 to TRBJ2-3; 11 bases map to TRBD1. The ends lost 5 bases at V and 2 bases at J; junction bases unmatched: 3. There are 15 residues in the CDR3. The germline gives CDR1 SNHLY, CDR2 FYNNEI. In DNA form, the CDR3 reads TGTGCCAGCAGTAGGGACAGGGGGACCACAGATACGCAGTATTTT. Protein product: CASSRDRGTTDTQYF.

This clone was picked up one time. The gene calls are TRBV28 and TRBJ2-3; 7 nucleotides match TRBD1. V lost 5 bases and J lost 8; bases outside the gene matches: 10. Germline lookup yields CDR1 MDHEN and CDR2 SYDVKM. There are 14 residues in the CDR3. The CDR3 coding sequence is TGTGCCAGCAGTCTCCCCGGGACAGTGGGTACGCAGTATTTT. It translates to CASSLPGTVGTQYF.

This clone was seen only a few times. The chain uses TRBV19 and TRBJ1-1, with D possibly being TRBD1 (5 bases). Germline V lookup: CDR1 LNHDA, CDR2 SQIVND (reference sequence). The CDR3 sequence is 15 residues long. Trimming stripped 4 bases from V and 1 base from J, with 13 bases between. CDR3 nucleotides: TGTGCCAGTAGTAGCAGACGCGGGGGGAACACTGAAGCTTTCTTT. Amino acid sequence: CASSSRRGGNTEAFF.